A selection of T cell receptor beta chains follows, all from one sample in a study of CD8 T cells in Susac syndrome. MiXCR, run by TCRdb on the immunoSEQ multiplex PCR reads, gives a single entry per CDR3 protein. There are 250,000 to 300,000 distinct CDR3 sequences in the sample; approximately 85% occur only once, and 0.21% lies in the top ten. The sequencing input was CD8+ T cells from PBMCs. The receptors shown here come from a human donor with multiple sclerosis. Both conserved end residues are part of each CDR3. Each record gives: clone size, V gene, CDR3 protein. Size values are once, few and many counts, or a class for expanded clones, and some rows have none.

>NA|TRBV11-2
CASSSSWGGYNEQFF
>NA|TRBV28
CASSFASSGSSKQFF
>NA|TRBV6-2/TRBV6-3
CASSYLRLTNEQFF
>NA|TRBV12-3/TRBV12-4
CASSFFGGRGGLETQYF
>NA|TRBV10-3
CAISESSGTANTRHTEAFF
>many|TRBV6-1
CASSPAVAGETQYF
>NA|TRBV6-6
CASSNRDTEAFF
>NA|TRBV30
CAWSVLAGGPYNEQFF
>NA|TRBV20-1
CSASEPRSAYNEQFF
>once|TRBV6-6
CASSYSTSANNEQFF
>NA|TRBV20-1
CSARPLMRELGDTQYF
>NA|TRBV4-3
CASSQDRVGNTEAFF
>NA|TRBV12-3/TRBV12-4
CASSLRDWGTGELFF
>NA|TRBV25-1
CASRMGLGFYNEQFF
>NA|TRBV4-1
CASSQAAEGTQYF
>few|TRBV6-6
CASEPIGTGSQPQHF
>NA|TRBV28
CASRRGLESSGANVLTF
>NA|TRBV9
CASSLQGGEAFF
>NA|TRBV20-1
CSASYGGVEPVFYEQYF
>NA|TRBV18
CASSPPRTGGVDEQYF
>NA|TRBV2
CASSEWGTENTEAFF
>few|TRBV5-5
CASSLGLAGTDTQYF
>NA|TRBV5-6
CASSPGASGRAGETQYF
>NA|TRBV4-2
CASSQGGTTGYEQYF
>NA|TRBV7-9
CASSPSHSGRAEAKNIQYF
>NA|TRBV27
CASGTGGGTEAFF
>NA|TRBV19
CASMGPGTADTQYF
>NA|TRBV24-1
CATSEWGSLSGELFF
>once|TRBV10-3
CAISELVTGGYTF
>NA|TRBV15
CATSRDRGTFSLFF
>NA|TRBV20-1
CSATTIYNEQFF
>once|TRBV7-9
CASIIAGGNEQFF
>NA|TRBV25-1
CASSESTSGMETQYF
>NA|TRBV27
CASSFRGNFYEQYF
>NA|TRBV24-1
CATSALAGFPMNNEQFF
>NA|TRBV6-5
CASRGVFQETQYF
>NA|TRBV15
CATSRDLRTRIHSGANVLTF
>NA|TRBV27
CASTPLGGGVSGANVLTF
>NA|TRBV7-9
CASSQEMTSGRGPQYF
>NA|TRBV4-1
CASSTSTTQYF
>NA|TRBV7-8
CASTTGYLSEHTEAFF
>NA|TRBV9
CASSVGGRKEQFF
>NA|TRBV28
CASRDYSGSLTDTQYF
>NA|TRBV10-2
CASSATDRDRRQFF
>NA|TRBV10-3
CAISELGGRETQYF
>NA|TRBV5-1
CASSLDNGAHMFF
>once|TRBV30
CAWSSIGPSQPQHF
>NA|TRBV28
CASSPGRENEQFF
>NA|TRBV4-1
CASSQETGGTEQYF
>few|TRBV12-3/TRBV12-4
CASSLTIGVNTEAFF
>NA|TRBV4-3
CASSQEGGAGGPGRDYNEQFF
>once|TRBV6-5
CASSYSFLGTGAYEQYF
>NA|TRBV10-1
CASSEFGSGGMETQYF
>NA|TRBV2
CASSAEGREFGPQHF